What follows describes a single T cell receptor beta chain. Antigen specificity is unknown. This sample is drawn from a study of cytomegalovirus exposure and HLA in healthy donors. Study-level results: Testing in vitro showed a few CMV-associated chains specific for CMV antigens. According to a subsequent analysis, TCR clusters identified in the first cohort showed a tendency to co-occur across the roughly 120 validation repertoires. About 180 TCR beta chains were listed as cytomegalovirus-associated.

The assay was immunoSEQ multiplex PCR, and TCRdb's table has in-frame clones only and misses some. The data show under 250,000 clones, with 87% seen just once and approximately 12% held by the top ten. Trimming removed 1 base at V and 6 bases at J, with 10 bases between. The CDR3 extends over 13 amino acids. In germline, CDR1 is SGHRS, CDR2 YFSETQ. The source is a man between 18 and 35 years old in good health and CMV-seropositive. The J gene is TRBJ1-2, the V gene TRBV5-1; D uncertain. Sequencing input: PBMCs. CDR3: CASSLSGRDGYTF. The CDR3 DNA sequence: TGCGCCAGCAGCTTGAGCGGTCGCGATGGCTACACCTTC.